The TCR beta chain described here comes from a study of human thymus T cells. Measured with immunoSEQ multiplex PCR; TCRdb has only the in-frame clones, and not every one. Of about 46,000 clones listed, just under 95% are singletons. Per germline, CDR1 LGHNA and CDR2 YNFKEQ. V was clipped by 5 bases and J by 2 bases; unmatched bases: 3. CDR3 size: 15 residues. The sequenced sample was blood. The chain couples TRBV4-2 to TRBJ2-2; 9 bases map to TRBD2. The TCR originated in a girl under three years old with a congenital heart defect but otherwise immunologically healthy. The CDR3 DNA sequence: TGTGCCAGCAGCACGGGACTAGCTAACACCGGGGAGCTGTTTTTT. Encoded protein: CASSTGLANTGELFF.